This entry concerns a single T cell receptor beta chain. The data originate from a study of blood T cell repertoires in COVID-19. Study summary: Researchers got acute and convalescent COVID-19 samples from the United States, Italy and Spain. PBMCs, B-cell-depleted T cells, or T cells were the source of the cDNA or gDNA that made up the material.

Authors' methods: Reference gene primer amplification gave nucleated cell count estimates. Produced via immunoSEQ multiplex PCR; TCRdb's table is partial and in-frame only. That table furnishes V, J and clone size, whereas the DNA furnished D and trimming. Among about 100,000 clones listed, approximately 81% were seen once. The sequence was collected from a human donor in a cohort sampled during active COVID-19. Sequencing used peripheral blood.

The DNA for the CDR3 is TGTGCCAGCAGCTTAGACCTTGAAAGAGAACTGTTTTTT. Its translation: CASSLDLERELFF. This chain connects TRBV11-2 to TRBJ1-4; unclear D gene. The CDR3 has 13 residues. Germline V gene data show CDR1 as SGHAT and CDR2 as FQNNGV. The ends were cut back, 0 bases at V and 12 bases at J, with 11 bases in the middle. Using reference TRBV11-2 and TRBJ1-4 for the parts outside the CDR3, the full variable domain is EAGVAQSPRYKIIEKRQSVAFWCNPISGHATLYWYQQILGQGPKLLIQFQNNGVVDDSQLPKDRFSAERLKGVDSTLKIQPAKLEDSAVYLCASSLDLERELFFGSGTQLSVL.